This TCR beta chain was identified in a study of T cells after somatic rescue of genetic block (dated by TCRdb to 2018 to 2021). In terms of the full investigation: The study assessed how robust, over the long term, a T-cell system was when the system had developed through somatic rescue of a genetic block in T-cell development.

A word on this clone: It lacks a known antigen. No base qualities exist here, and no much larger clone lies one base off it.

The CDR3 contains 16 residues, cysteine and phenylalanine counted. Only the CDR3 DNA stays, 48 bases, in frame from base 1. Compared with germline, V lacks 3 bases and J lacks 4 bases; bases without a gene match: 6. Via the germline V gene, CDR1 is SGHNT and CDR2 YENEEA. The method was the immunoSEQ multiplex PCR assay. TCRdb stores this immuneACCESS table with in-frame sequences only. Part of the clones is absent; in the studies checked, under half of the shortfall reflects unresolved V genes, and no reason is known for the rest. The sample table contains 55,000 to 75,000 clones; only one count was recorded for 85% to 95% of them. The ten top clones hold about 2.7% of the sample.

The chain is encoded by TRBV11-3 joined to TRBJ2-1; TRBD1 fits 10 bases in the junction. This receptor was taken from a man in his forties or fifties. Sequencing used peripheral blood mononuclear cells (PBMCs). The encoded CDR3 is CASSFDGTGVYNEQFF. The nucleotide sequence is given as TGTGCCAGCAGCTTCGACGGGACAGGGGTTTACAATGAGCAGTTCTTC.